Listed here is a single TCR beta chain. It lacks a known antigen. Base-call qualities are not available, and no considerably larger clone is one nucleotide away. Relative to germline, V is 0 bases shorter and J is 2 bases shorter, with 17 bases between their ends. Reading from cysteine to phenylalanine, the CDR3 counts 17 amino acids. The read is trimmed to its CDR3 DNA, 51 bases read in frame from base 1. CDR1 and CDR2, per the germline V gene, are ENHRY and SYGVKD. The CDR3 regions of human TCRbeta chains were analyzed by immunosequencing. In the source study's methods: TCRs in the repertoires were matched against a reference library of SARS-CoV-2-specific TCRs that had been generated with the MIRA antigen-specificity platform. Breadth was defined as the fraction of unique TCRs that were SARS-CoV-2-associated. Depth was defined as the fraction of total T cells that were SARS-CoV-2-associated. Each spike-specific TCR was assigned to its reactive spike region and to a CD4 or CD8 class using the MIRA data. Log10-transformed breadth and depth values were compared by one-way ANOVA with Sidak's multiple comparisons tests. TCRdb's version of the immuneACCESS table is confined to in-frame rearrangements and falls short of the full clone set. An unresolved V gene accounts for under half of the shortfall where checked; the remainder is of unknown origin. V, J and clone size were drawn from that table, and D and trimming were deduced from the DNA. The sample table shows roughly 110,000 clones, and approximately 87% are seen once. The ten largest clonotypes hold 9% to 15% of the sample.

The source of the sample is a study of T cell responses to AZD1222 COVID-19 vaccine (dated by TCRdb to the early 2020s). Some background on the complete study: AZD1222 recipients with second doses at about 4 weeks or about 12 weeks were pooled, because spike-specific TCR depth and breadth did not differ between schedules. A total of 230 to 250 trial participants underwent TCR sequencing, of whom 207 had received two doses of AZD1222 and 26 had received two doses of the MenACWY control vaccine. Enrollment into the trials was organized by age into subgroups of 18-55, 56-69 and 70-plus years, and those subgroups contained approximately 160, 26 and 62 TCR-sequenced participants, respectively. Broader findings and caveats from the paper: The whole spike protein was spanned by vaccine-associated CD4 TCRs, and dominant responses were seen in regions 160-218 and 743-854. Reportedly, close to half of the unique spike-specific TCRs recognized epitopes lying outside the regions that are mutated in the B.1.351 and B.1.1.7 variants. The 56-69-year group was small, and its depth increase did not reach significance, likely because of low power. Conclusions about previously exposed vaccinees are limited, since just 6 or 7 AZD1222 recipients were seropositive for SARS-CoV-2 at baseline. Because no samples from the day 14 peak response were available, repertoires could be characterized only after the peak T cell response. Most participants were white British and females outnumbered males, and the authors suggested that clonal diversity may have been underestimated. After two AZD1222 doses, both the breadth and the depth of spike-specific TCRs were significantly higher than at day 0 and than in MenACWY recipients.

The intended sense of this specimen's time point label: baseline before first vaccination. The vaccinee samples were drawn from two UK trials, COV001 and COV002, one of which was a single-blind randomized controlled phase 2/3 trial testing AZD1222 (ChAdOx1 nCoV-19) in healthy adults. For TCRbeta chain sequencing, PBMC samples from trial participants were taken at day 0 and at day 28 after the second dose. This specimen consisted of peripheral blood, obtained on day 0 of AZD1222 vaccination. The source is an adult in good health. The chain joins TRBV10-3 to TRBJ2-7, and perhaps TRBD2 as D gene, on 5 matching bases. The CDR3 corresponds to CAISESTRSRAAYEQYF. The DNA sequence reads TGTGCCATCAGTGAGTCGACTCGGTCACGAGCGGCCTACGAGCAGTACTTC.